These 27 T cell receptor beta chains were all obtained from the same sample, sequenced in a study of T cell changes during pregnancy in multiple sclerosis. Some clones are missing from TCRdb's copy, which holds only in-frame ones; the method was immunoSEQ multiplex PCR. The table has more than 80,000 clones, more than 85% seen once. The sample in question was peripheral blood, obtained in the first trimester of pregnancy. All receptors come from a female donor with multiple sclerosis, enrolled in a pregnancy study.

V usage is TRBV7-2 and J usage is TRBJ2-3, with D perhaps matching TRBD2 (5 bases). CDR1 is SGHTA and CDR2 is FQGNSA in the germline V gene. The germline V and J ends were trimmed by 4 bases and 2 bases, with 16 bases remaining between them. The CDR3 is 16 residues long. The CDR3 DNA reads as TGTGCCAGCAGCTCTCTCGGAAGGGAGCACACAGATACGCAGTATTTT. Protein sequence: CASSSLGREHTDTQYF.

This chain joins TRBV28 and TRBJ1-1, with 8 nucleotides matching TRBD1. The CDR3 spans 13 residues. The junction had 4 bases not matched to a gene; V was cut back by 6 bases and J by 4 bases. Germline CDR1 and CDR2: MDHEN and SYDVKM. CDR3 in amino acids: CASRTDRGTEAFF. The CDR3 DNA reads TGTGCCAGCAGGACTGACAGGGGCACTGAAGCTTTCTTT. The complete variable domain, with remaining parts taken from reference TRBV28 and TRBJ1-1, reads DVKVTQSSRYLVKRTGEKVFLECVQDMDHENMFWYRQDPGLGLRLIYFSYDVKMKEKGDIPEGYSVSREKKERFSLILESASTNQTSMYLCASRTDRGTEAFFGQGTRLTVV.

J is TRBJ2-3 and V is TRBV27, with D tentatively TRBD1 (7 bases). V dropped 6 bases and J dropped 5 bases, with 27 bases sitting between them. Germline loops: CDR1 MNHEY, CDR2 SMNVEV (reference sequence). This CDR3 region has 18 residues. CDR3 bases: TGTGCCAGCAGCGGAGGCGGGCCCATTAGGGGGCGGGGAGATACGCAGTATTTT. Encoded protein: CASSGGGPIRGRGDTQYF.

This chain connects TRBV15 to TRBJ2-6; 8 bases agree with TRBD2. J was trimmed by 4 bases and V by 1 base; bases with no gene match: 3. The CDR3 is made up of 16 amino acids. CDR1 is LNHNV, CDR2 YYDKDF, per germline (reference sequence). CDR3 DNA sequence: TGTGCCACCAGCAGAGCGGGGGGGACCGGGGCCAACGTCCTGACTTTC. Translating gives CATSRAGGTGANVLTF.

V and J are TRBV27 and TRBJ2-1; TRBD2 might be the D (5 bases). The CDR3 totals 15 residues. Trimming pared 5 bases from V and 5 bases from J, leaving 16 bases between. Germline values: CDR1 MNHEY, CDR2 SMNVEV (reference sequence). CDR3 protein: CASSGSGNLHNEQFF. The CDR3 DNA reads TGTGCCAGCAGTGGATCCGGGAACCTCCACAATGAGCAGTTCTTC.

The sample holds one count of this clone. The chain joins TRBV30 to TRBJ1-2, with D perhaps matching TRBD1 (5 bases). Trimming left V 3 bases short and J 3 bases short, with 11 bases between. This CDR3 is 13 amino acids long. Per the germline V gene, CDR1 is GTSNPN and CDR2 is SVGIG (reference sequence). In nucleotides, the CDR3 is TGTGCCTGGAGCGAGACAGTATACTATGGCTACACCTTC. Amino acid sequence: CAWSETVYYGYTF.

The genes are TRBV7-2 and TRBJ2-2, with D unresolved. V gave up 4 bases and J gave up 7 bases, with 13 bases separating them. The germline V gene has CDR1 SGHTA and CDR2 FQGNSA. The CDR3 spans 14 residues. CDR3 nucleotide sequence: TGTGCCAGCAGCTCCGACCCTAGGAGCGGGGAGCTGTTTTTT. Protein product: CASSSDPRSGELFF.

V usage is TRBV7-9 and J usage is TRBJ2-7, with 13 positions matching TRBD2. V gave up 5 bases and J gave up 7 bases; unmatched junction bases: 8. Germline lookup yields CDR1 SEHNR and CDR2 FQNEAQ (reference sequence). This CDR3 has 15 residues. For the CDR3, the DNA is TGTGCCAGCAGCCCCGGACTAGCGGGAGTTAAAGAGCAGTACTTC. Its protein product is CASSPGLAGVKEQYF.

The J gene is TRBJ2-5, the V gene TRBV10-3, with D possibly TRBD1 on 5 matching bases. Trimming took off 4 bases at V and 4 bases at J, with 13 bases between the two ends. This CDR3 is 14 amino acids long. Germline CDR1 is ENHRY and CDR2 is SYGVKD. The CDR3 is CAISGAQGRETQYF. The CDR3 nucleotides read TGTGCCATCAGTGGGGCCCAGGGCAGAGAGACCCAGTACTTC.

The chain combines TRBV13 with TRBJ2-1, with TRBD2 matching 16 bases. CDR3 length equals 14 residues. CDR1 is PRHDT, CDR2 FYEKMQ, per germline (reference sequence). With V trimmed by 7 bases and J by 10 bases, 4 bases remained unmatched. CDR3 nucleotide sequence: TGTGCCAGCACCGGGACTAGCGGGAGGGGCGAGCAGTTCTTC. Its protein is CASTGTSGRGEQFF.

The J gene is TRBJ2-7, the V gene TRBV9; 10 bases align to TRBD1. V shed 5 bases and J 4 bases; nucleotides not matched to a gene: 15. The CDR3 is made up of 17 amino acids. From germline, CDR1 is SGDLS and CDR2 YYNGEE. The DNA of the CDR3 is TGTGCCAGCAGTCCGGGAAGGGGGGGACAGGGGAGATACGAGCAGTACTTC. It codes for CASSPGRGGQGRYEQYF.

The CDR3 DNA reads TGTGCCATCAGTGAGTCCATCGTAGGGGTCCATCAGCCCCAGCATTTT. It encodes CAISESIVGVHQPQHF. The chain has TRBV10-3 and TRBJ1-5; D perhaps matches TRBD1 (5 bases). CDR3 length: 16 amino acids. V lost 0 bases and J lost 5, with 14 bases in between. Germline CDR1 ENHRY, CDR2 SYGVKD.

The chain couples TRBV6-4 to TRBJ2-1; 10 positions agree with TRBD2. V lost 10 bases to trimming and J lost 5 bases; unmatched junction nucleotides: 8. Germline CDR1 and CDR2: MRHNA and SNTAGT. CDR3 length: 14 amino acids. CDR3 loop: CATPGLAAHNEQFF. The CDR3, as DNA: TGTGCCACCCCAGGACTAGCGGCCCACAATGAGCAGTTCTTC.

This chain joins TRBV15 and TRBJ1-5, with D possibly matching TRBD1 (5 bases). Germline assignment: CDR1 LNHNV and CDR2 YYDKDF (reference sequence). Trimming took 0 bases from V and 6 from J, leaving 12 bases between them. The CDR3 runs 15 residues. The CDR3 is CATSREVTVGQPQHF. CDR3 nucleotide sequence: TGTGCCACCAGCAGAGAAGTGACAGTCGGTCAGCCCCAGCATTTT.

The rearrangement uses TRBV6-6 and TRBJ1-1; D is unclear. This CDR3 spans 14 amino acids. From germline, CDR1 is MNHNY and CDR2 SVGAGI (reference sequence). The germline V and J ends were trimmed by 5 bases and 1 base, with 11 bases remaining between them. The CDR3 DNA follows: TGTGCCAGCAGTGGACTAATCAGGAACACTGAAGCTTTCTTT. Its protein is CASSGLIRNTEAFF.

The gene calls are TRBV5-4 and TRBJ2-2; 9 nucleotides align to TRBD1. J was trimmed by 6 bases and V by 7 bases; bases with no gene match: 7. Germline lookup yields CDR1 SGHNT and CDR2 YYREEE (reference sequence). CDR3 length equals 14 residues. CDR3 coding DNA: TGTGCCAGCTATACAGGGGGCGCCCCCGGGGAGCTGTTTTTT. Its protein is CASYTGGAPGELFF.

The chain is built from TRBV6-4 and TRBJ2-1, with 7 positions matching TRBD2. The germline gives CDR1 MRHNA, CDR2 SNTAGT. The V segment lost 0 bases and the J segment 4 bases; nucleotides outside the gene matches: 3. The CDR3 is made up of 15 amino acids. The CDR3 loop is CASSDSPGGYNEQFF. The DNA for the CDR3 is TGTGCCAGCAGTGACTCACCGGGGGGATACAATGAGCAGTTCTTC.

The chain carries TRBV2 and TRBJ2-1, with D hard to call. Per the germline V gene, CDR1 is SNHLY and CDR2 is FYNNEI. V dropped 4 bases and J dropped 0 bases, with 10 bases sitting between them. This CDR3 spans 15 amino acids. CDR3 coding DNA: TGTGCCAGCAGTGTGAGCATAAGCTCCTACAATGAGCAGTTCTTC. This encodes CASSVSISSYNEQFF.

The gene calls are TRBV19 and TRBJ2-1; 7 bases map to TRBD2. The J segment lost 5 bases and the V segment lost 0 bases, leaving 16 bases of the junction unmatched. This CDR3 spans 19 amino acids. The germline V gene has CDR1 LNHDA and CDR2 SQIVND (reference sequence). The CDR3 protein is CASSIEGPSLAGTHNEQFF. CDR3 bases: TGTGCCAGTAGTATAGAGGGCCCCTCATTAGCGGGTACCCACAATGAGCAGTTCTTC.

V is TRBV4-1 and J is TRBJ2-2; weak D call: TRBD1 (7 bases). The V gene's germline CDR1 is MGHRA and CDR2 YSYEKL. This CDR3 is 17 amino acids long. Trimming removed 0 bases from V and 7 bases from J, with 18 bases in between. CDR3 amino acids: CASSQDPVRGVVGELFF. CDR3 nucleotide sequence: TGCGCCAGCAGCCAAGATCCGGTCAGGGGGGTGGTCGGGGAGCTGTTTTTT.

The genes are TRBV6-1 and TRBJ2-7, with D perhaps TRBD1 (5 bases). The CDR3 has 15 residues. V shed 1 base and J shed 0 bases, with 10 bases lying between them. Germline V lookup: CDR1 MNHNS, CDR2 SASEGT. The CDR3 coding sequence is TGTGCCAGCAGTGAAGAAGGTACAGGCTCCTACGAGCAGTACTTC. It codes for CASSEEGTGSYEQYF.

This chain links TRBV7-9 with TRBJ1-3; perhaps TRBD1 as D (5 bases). Per germline, CDR1 SEHNR and CDR2 FQNEAQ (reference sequence). This CDR3 contains 15 residues. Trimming took off 5 bases at V and 0 bases at J, with 11 bases between the two ends. This CDR3 is CASSPSGGSGNTIYF. CDR3 nucleotide sequence: TGTGCCAGCAGCCCGTCGGGGGGCTCTGGAAACACCATATATTTT.

The CDR3 sequence: CASTRTGGRTRGYTF. Here the CDR3 DNA reads TGCGCCAGCACGCGGACCGGGGGACGGACGCGTGGCTACACCTTC. The J gene is TRBJ1-2, the V gene TRBV5-1; tentatively, D is TRBD1 (5 bases). The germline gives CDR1 SGHRS, CDR2 YFSETQ. This CDR3 spans 15 amino acids. V was pared by 6 bases and J by 7 bases, with 22 bases between.

The chain uses TRBV10-3 and TRBJ2-1; 10 bases line up with TRBD2. Germline CDR1 and CDR2: ENHRY and SYGVKD. The V segment lost 2 bases and the J segment 8 bases; nucleotides outside the gene matches: 9. The CDR3 extends over 16 amino acids. DNA of the CDR3: TGTGCCATCAGTGAGATCACTAGCGGGACGGTCGATGAGCAGTTCTTC. Residues: CAISEITSGTVDEQFF.

This clone was recorded a few times. This chain uses TRBV27 with TRBJ1-2, with D unresolved. This CDR3 comprises 14 residues. V lost 0 bases, J lost 5 bases, and 10 bases lay in between. The germline V gene has CDR1 MNHEY and CDR2 SMNVEV (reference sequence). CDR3 protein: CASSLSAVTYGYTF. CDR3 nucleotides: TGTGCCAGCAGTTTATCCGCAGTGACTTATGGCTACACCTTC.

The V call is TRBV4-2, the J call TRBJ2-5; D possibly corresponds to TRBD2 (5 bases). This CDR3 has 15 residues. V was pared by 4 bases and J by 1 base, with 13 bases between. CDR1 and CDR2 from the germline V gene are LGHNA and YNFKEQ. The CDR3 loop reads CASSLHQEAQETQYF. The CDR3 bases are TGTGCCAGCAGCCTCCATCAGGAGGCCCAAGAGACCCAGTACTTC.

This clone was recorded only once. The chain uses TRBV11-2 and TRBJ2-7; D remains unclear. The ends were cut back, 5 bases at V and 2 bases at J, with 13 bases in the middle. The CDR3 has 14 amino acids. In germline, CDR1 is SGHAT, CDR2 FQNNGV. CDR3 sequence (DNA): TGTGCCAGCAGCCGCCCAGGCAGCACCTACGAGCAGTACTTC. This gives the protein CASSRPGSTYEQYF.